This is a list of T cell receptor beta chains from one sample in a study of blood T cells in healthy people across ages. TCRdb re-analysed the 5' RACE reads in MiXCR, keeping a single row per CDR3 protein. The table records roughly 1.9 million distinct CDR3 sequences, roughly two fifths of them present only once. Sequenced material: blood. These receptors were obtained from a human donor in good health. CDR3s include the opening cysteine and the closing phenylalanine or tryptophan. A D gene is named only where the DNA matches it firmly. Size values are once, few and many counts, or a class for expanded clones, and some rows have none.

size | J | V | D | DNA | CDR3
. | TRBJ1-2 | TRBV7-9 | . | TGTGCCAGCCGTTCGTGGGGCGGTAACTATGGCTACACCTTC | CASRSWGGNYGYTF
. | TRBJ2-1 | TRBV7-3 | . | TGTGCCAGCAGCTTAAAAAGGGAATCGGAGCAGTTCTTC | CASSLKRESEQFF
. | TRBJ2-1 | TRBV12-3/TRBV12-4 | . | TGTGCCAGCAGGGCTAGCCGTTCGAATGAGCAGTTCTTC | CASRASRSNEQFF
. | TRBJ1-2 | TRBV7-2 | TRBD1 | TGTGCCAGCAGCTTAAGAGGGGGACAGGGGAGGGATGGCTACACCTTC | CASSLRGGQGRDGYTF
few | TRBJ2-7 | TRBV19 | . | TGTGCCAGTAGTATCCAGGCCACGGGGTCCTACGAGCAGTACTTC | CASSIQATGSYEQYF
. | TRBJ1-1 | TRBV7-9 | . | TGTGCCAGCAGCTTCGTCCTCTCGACACAAGTGAACACTGAAGCTTTCTTT | CASSFVLSTQVNTEAFF
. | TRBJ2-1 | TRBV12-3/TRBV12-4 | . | TGTGCCAGCAGCATCGGACGGAACCCCTCCTACAATGAGCAGTTCTTC | CASSIGRNPSYNEQFF
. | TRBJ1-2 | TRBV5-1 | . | TGCGCCAGCAGCTTGGACGGCAGGGGTTTCCCCAATGGCTACACCTTC | CASSLDGRGFPNGYTF
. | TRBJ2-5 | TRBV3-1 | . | TGTGCCAGCAGCCGTGGAAAGGGGCCGGGAGAGACCCAGTACTTC | CASSRGKGPGETQYF
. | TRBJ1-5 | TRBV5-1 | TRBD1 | TGCGCCAGCAGCTTGGGGACAGGGGGTTACAATCAGCCCCAGCATTTT | CASSLGTGGYNQPQHF
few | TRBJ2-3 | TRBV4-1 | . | TGCGCCAGCAGCCAAGCGCTTCTACAAACAGATACGCAGTATTTT | CASSQALLQTDTQYF
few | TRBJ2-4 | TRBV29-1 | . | TGCAGCGGCGACCGGGCGGGCTTCCTAGCCAAAAACATTCAGTACTTC | CSGDRAGFLAKNIQYF
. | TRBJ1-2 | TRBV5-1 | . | TGCGCCAGCAGCTTGGGGCAGGCCCCCGAGAACTATGGCTACACCTTC | CASSLGQAPENYGYTF
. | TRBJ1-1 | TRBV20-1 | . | TGCAGTACTTACAGGGAAACTGAAGCTTTCTTT | CSTYRETEAFF
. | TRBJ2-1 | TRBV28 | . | TGTGCCAGCACTCGCCTGAAGGGTGGGTCCAATGAGCAGTTCTTC | CASTRLKGGSNEQFF
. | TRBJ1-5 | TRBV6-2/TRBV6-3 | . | TGTGCCAGCAGTTTAAACAGGGCTTACAATCAGCCCCAGCATTTT | CASSLNRAYNQPQHF
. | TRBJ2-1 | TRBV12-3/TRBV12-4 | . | TGTGCCAGCAGCAGAGGGGTCTTTCGCTACAATGAGCAGTTCTTC | CASSRGVFRYNEQFF
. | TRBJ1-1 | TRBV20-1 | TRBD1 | TGCAGTGCTTCCACCGGACAGGGGTTGAACACTGAAGCTTTCTTT | CSASTGQGLNTEAFF
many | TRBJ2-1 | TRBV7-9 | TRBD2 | TGTGCCAGCAGCCCATTAGCGGGCTCCTACAATGAGCAGTTCTTC | CASSPLAGSYNEQFF
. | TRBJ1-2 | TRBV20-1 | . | TGCAGTGCTAGAGACTATCCCCAGGGCCACACCTTC | CSARDYPQGHTF
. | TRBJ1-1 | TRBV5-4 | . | TGTGCCAGCAGCTTGGTGGACGGAGGTGAAGCTTTCTTT | CASSLVDGGEAFF
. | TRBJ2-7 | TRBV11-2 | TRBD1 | TGTGCCAGCAGCTACGGGCCAGGGGGCCACGAGCAGTACTTC | CASSYGPGGHEQYF
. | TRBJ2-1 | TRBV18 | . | TGTGCCAGCACCCCTTCCTCCTACAATGAGCAGTTCTTC | CASTPSSYNEQFF
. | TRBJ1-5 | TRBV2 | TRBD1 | TGTGCCAGCAGTTTATTCGGGACAGCTAATCAGCCCCAGCATTTT | CASSLFGTANQPQHF
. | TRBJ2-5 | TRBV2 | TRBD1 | TGTGCCAGCAGTAAGGACAGGTCGGAAGAGACCCAGTACTTC | CASSKDRSEETQYF
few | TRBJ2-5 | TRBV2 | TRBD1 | TGTGCCAGCAGAGCCCAGACAGGGAAGGAGACCCAGTACTTC | CASRAQTGKETQYF
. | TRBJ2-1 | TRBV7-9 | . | TGTGCCAGCAGCTTCTCAACAGGGATCTCCTACAATGAGCAGTTCTTC | CASSFSTGISYNEQFF
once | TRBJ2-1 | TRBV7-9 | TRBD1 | TGTGCCAGCAGCTTAGGTGACAGGGCGATTCGGTCCTACAATGAGCAGTTCTTC | CASSLGDRAIRSYNEQFF
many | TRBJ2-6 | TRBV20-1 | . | TGCAGTGCTAGGTTCTCTGGGGCCAACGTCCTGACTTTC | CSARFSGANVLTF
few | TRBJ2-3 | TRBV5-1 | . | TGCGCCGGCAGCTTGTTCATGCAGGGATCAGATACGCAGTATTTT | CAGSLFMQGSDTQYF
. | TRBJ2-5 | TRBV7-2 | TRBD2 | TGTGCCAGCAGCTCCACTAGCGGGTCCTCAGTGGAGACCCAGTACTTC | CASSSTSGSSVETQYF
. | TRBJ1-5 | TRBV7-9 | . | TGTGCCAGCAGCCGGAGTAATAGCAATCAGCCCCAGCATTTT | CASSRSNSNQPQHF
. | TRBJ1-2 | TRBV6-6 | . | TGTGCCAGCAGTTACTCTGGTGGTGAAATTAACTATGGCTACACCTTC | CASSYSGGEINYGYTF
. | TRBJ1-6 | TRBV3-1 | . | TGTGCCAGCAGCCAAGATACGGGGGGAACCCTCCACTTT | CASSQDTGGTLHF
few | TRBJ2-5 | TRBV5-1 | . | TGCGCCAGCAGCTTGGGGGTTACCGGTTGGACCCAGTACTTC | CASSLGVTGWTQYF
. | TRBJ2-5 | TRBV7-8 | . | TGTGCCAGCAGCTTAGCGGCCAGGGGACCCTACAAGCAGTACTTC | CASSLAARGPYKQYF
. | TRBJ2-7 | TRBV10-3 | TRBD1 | TGTGCCATCAGTGAGTCGGACAGGGTCAACGAGCAGTACTTC | CAISESDRVNEQYF
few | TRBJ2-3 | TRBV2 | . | TGTGCCAGCAGTGAGATGTACCCTAGCACAGATACGCAGTATTTT | CASSEMYPSTDTQYF
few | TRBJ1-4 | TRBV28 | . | TGTGCCAGCAGTTTAGTAGGAAGGGAGGATGAAAAACTGTTTTTT | CASSLVGREDEKLFF
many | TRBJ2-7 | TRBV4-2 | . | TGTGCCAGCAGCCCCTCGGGAGGGACAGGAGGGGACGAGCAGTACTTC | CASSPSGGTGGDEQYF
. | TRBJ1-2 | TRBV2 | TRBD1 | TGTGCCAGCAGGGTCGACAGGGGTAGCTACACCTTC | CASRVDRGSYTF
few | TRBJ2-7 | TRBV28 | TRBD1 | TGTGCCAGCGTATCCCCAGGGGGTGCGACCTACGAGCAGTACTTC | CASVSPGGATYEQYF
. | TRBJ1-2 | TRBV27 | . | TGTGCCAGCAGCGCTAACCCCCTGTACGGCTACACCTTC | CASSANPLYGYTF
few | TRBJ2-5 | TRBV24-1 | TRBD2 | TGTGCCACCAGTGTCCTACCGAAGCCCAGAAAGGGACTAGCGGTCGAGACCCAGTACTTC | CATSVLPKPRKGLAVETQYF
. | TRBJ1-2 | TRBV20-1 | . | TGTAGTACTCAGCGGCCGAACTATGGCTACACCTTC | CSTQRPNYGYTF
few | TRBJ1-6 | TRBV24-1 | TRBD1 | TGTGCCACCAGTGAAGGGACAGCCTATTCACCCCTCCACTTT | CATSEGTAYSPLHF
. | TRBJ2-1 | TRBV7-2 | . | TGTGCCAGCAGCTTGGCAGGGGGGTCGTTTGATGAGCAGTTCTTC | CASSLAGGSFDEQFF
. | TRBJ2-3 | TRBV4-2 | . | TGTGCCAGCAGCCAAGAAAGGGTCACGACGCAGTATTTT | CASSQERVTTQYF
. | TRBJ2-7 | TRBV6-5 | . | TGTGCCAGCAGTCACGGGGGCCTCCACTACGAGCAGTACTTC | CASSHGGLHYEQYF
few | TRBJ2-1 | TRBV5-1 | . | TGCGCCAGCAGCTCGGGACACAATGAGCAGTTCTTC | CASSSGHNEQFF
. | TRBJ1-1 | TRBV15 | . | TGTGCCACCAGCGTGACAGCCAGGGGTGAAGCTTTCTTT | CATSVTARGEAFF
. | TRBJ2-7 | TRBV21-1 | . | TGTGCCAGCAGCCCGTGGACAGGGACTTCCTACGAGCAGTACTTC | CASSPWTGTSYEQYF
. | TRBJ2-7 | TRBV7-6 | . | TGTGCCAACAGCTTAGAGCAGGGTCGTACCTACGAGCAGTACTTC | CANSLEQGRTYEQYF
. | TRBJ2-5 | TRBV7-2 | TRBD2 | TGTGCCAGCAGCTTATTTGGCGGGGGGGCCCAAGAGACCCAGTACTTC | CASSLFGGGAQETQYF